These 25 T cell receptor beta chains originate from one sample sequenced in a study of T cell responses to AZD1222 COVID-19 vaccine. Method: immunoSEQ multiplex PCR; TCRdb's copy keeps in-frame clones and lacks some. The profile shows around 170,000 clones, approximately 91% of them singletons. The material was peripheral blood, obtained on day 0 of AZD1222 vaccination. These receptors were obtained from an adult in good health.

The chain joins TRBV4-1 to TRBJ2-7; D may be TRBD1 (6 bases). Germline values: CDR1 MGHRA, CDR2 YSYEKL. Trimming shortened V by 5 bases and J by 6 bases, and 17 bases separated the two germline ends. The CDR3 extends over 14 amino acids. As DNA, the CDR3 is TGCGCCAGCAGCTATAATACGGGACACACCGAGCAGTACTTC. This codes for CASSYNTGHTEQYF.

The chain employs TRBV7-2 and TRBJ2-5; D is ambiguous. Germline CDR1 is SGHTA and CDR2 is FQGNSA. V dropped 1 base and J dropped 6 bases, with 12 bases sitting between them. The CDR3 length is 14 residues. The CDR3 loop is CASSLGPPWQTQYF. The CDR3, as DNA: TGTGCCAGCAGCTTAGGTCCTCCATGGCAGACCCAGTACTTC. Full variable domain (rest looked up from reference TRBV7-2 and TRBJ2-5): GAGVSQSPSNKVTEKGKDVELRCDPISGHTALYWYRQSLGQGLEFLIYFQGNSAPDKSGLPSDRFSAERTGGSVSTLTIQRTQQEDSAVYLCASSLGPPWQTQYFGPGTRLLVL.

The rearrangement links TRBV6-5 to TRBJ1-5, with D unclear. The V gene's germline CDR1 is MNHEY and CDR2 SVGAGI. This CDR3 contains 11 residues. V dropped 6 bases and J dropped 7 bases, with 7 bases sitting between them. The CDR3 nucleotides are TGTGCCAGCAGGCAAGACCAGCCCCAGCATTTT. This encodes CASRQDQPQHF.

The chain has TRBV5-4 and TRBJ1-6; the D is unclear. Trimming pared 5 bases from V and 7 bases from J, leaving 13 bases between. The CDR3 runs to 14 residues. CDR1 and CDR2 (germline): SGHNT, YYREEE (reference sequence). Here the CDR3 DNA reads TGTGCCAGCAGACCGGAGACTCTCAATTCACCCCTCCACTTT. This translates into CASRPETLNSPLHF. Full variable domain (rest looked up from reference TRBV5-4 and TRBJ1-6): ETGVTQSPTHLIKTRGQQVTLRCSSQSGHNTVSWYQQALGQGPQFIFQYYREEENGRGNFPPRFSGLQFPNYSSELNVNALELDDSALYLCASRPETLNSPLHFGNGTRLTVT.

J is TRBJ2-3 and V is TRBV2; D unclear. The germline gives CDR1 SNHLY, CDR2 FYNNEI. V was pared by 4 bases and J by 6 bases, with 11 bases between. This CDR3 region has 13 residues. For the CDR3, the DNA is TGTGCCAGCAGTGCCCCCGATCCGGATACGCAGTATTTT. Translating it yields CASSAPDPDTQYF.

Details on this clone: The sample carries other DNA sequences with the same CDR3. The chain is built from TRBV10-1 and TRBJ2-3; D is ambiguous. The V end lost 2 bases, the J end lost 0 bases, and 9 bases lay between the germline ends. CDR1 and CDR2 from the germline V gene are WNHNN and SYGVQD (reference sequence). The CDR3 loop spans 15 amino acids. In DNA, the CDR3 is TGCGCCAGCAGTGAGGACGGTTACAGCACAGATACGCAGTATTTT. Amino acids: CASSEDGYSTDTQYF.

V gene TRBV27 combines with J gene TRBJ1-2; D gene unclear. CDR3 size: 14 residues. V lost 3 bases to trimming and J lost 0 bases, with 8 bases between them. Germline loops: CDR1 MNHEY, CDR2 SMNVEV (reference sequence). DNA for the CDR3: TGTGCCAGCAGTTTTTCCCAGGCTAACTATGGCTACACCTTC. It yields the protein CASSFSQANYGYTF.

For the CDR3, the DNA is TGTGCCAGCACCTTGACAGGCACAGATACGCAGTATTTT. This encodes CASTLTGTDTQYF. The V call is TRBV6-5, the J call TRBJ2-3; possible D gene TRBD1, 5 bases. Germline assignment: CDR1 MNHEY and CDR2 SVGAGI. The V gene lost 7 bases and the J gene lost 1 base, with 9 bases spanning the gap. This CDR3 comprises 13 residues.

The V call is TRBV3-1 (or the pseudogene TRBV3-2), the J call TRBJ2-1; 10 nucleotides align to TRBD2. J was trimmed by 1 base and V by 0 bases; bases with no gene match: 6. Germline-derived CDR1 and CDR2 are LGHDT and YNNKEL (reference sequence). The CDR3 runs to 18 residues. In DNA form, the CDR3 reads TGTGCCAGCAGCCAAGATCTCCTAGCGGGAGCTTCCTACAATGAGCAGTTCTTC. It encodes CASSQDLLAGASYNEQFF.

J is TRBJ2-1 and V is TRBV9; no reliable D call. CDR1 and CDR2 (germline): SGDLS, YYNGEE. The CDR3 sequence is 14 residues long. V shed 7 bases and J shed 4 bases, with 15 bases lying between them. CDR3 in DNA: TGTGCCAGCTCTGGCGCCGAAACTTACAATGAGCAGTTCTTC. This gives the protein CASSGAETYNEQFF.

This chain uses TRBV28 with TRBJ2-7, with 11 nucleotides matching TRBD2. Germline V gene data show CDR1 as MDHEN and CDR2 as SYDVKM. The V and J ends lost 3 bases and 5 bases, in that order; junction bases with no gene match: 6. This CDR3 is 15 amino acids long. The CDR3 sequence: CASSFLTSGSHEQYF. Here the CDR3 DNA reads TGTGCCAGCAGTTTCCTAACTAGCGGGAGTCACGAGCAGTACTTC.

The table lists this clone with a few counts. The chain uses TRBV3-1 (or the pseudogene TRBV3-2) and TRBJ2-3; D is unresolved. With 3 bases removed from V and 2 bases from J, the gap between germline ends came to 9 bases. Germline V CDR1 and CDR2: LGHDT, YNNKEL (reference sequence). This CDR3 spans 14 amino acids. For the CDR3, the DNA is TGTGCCAGCAGCCACCTAGACCCCACAGATACGCAGTATTTT. As protein: CASSHLDPTDTQYF.

V and J are TRBV28 and TRBJ2-1, with 10 bases matching TRBD1. This CDR3 is built from 17 residues. Germline V gives CDR1 MDHEN, CDR2 SYDVKM. Trimming removed 6 bases from V and 5 bases from J; junction bases left unmatched: 13. The CDR3 DNA follows: TGTGCCAGCAGCCCCATCAGCCGGGACAGGGGCCACAATGAGCAGTTCTTC. Residues: CASSPISRDRGHNEQFF.

This CDR3 reads CASSLDPLTGGKFF. The CDR3 DNA sequence: TGTGCCAGCAGTCTCGACCCCCTGACAGGGGGCAAGTTCTTC. The chain carries TRBV27 and TRBJ2-1, with 10 bases aligning to TRBD1. The germline gives CDR1 MNHEY, CDR2 SMNVEV (reference sequence). This CDR3 has 14 residues. V lost 5 bases to trimming and J lost 14 bases; unmatched junction nucleotides: 12.

The rearrangement uses TRBV10-3 and TRBJ2-7; 10 bases line up with TRBD1. Germline V gene sequence: CDR1 ENHRY, CDR2 SYGVKD. V was pared by 3 bases and J by 1 base, with 3 bases of the junction left unmatched. CDR3 length: 15 residues. CDR3 bases: TGTGCCATCAGTGATGGACAGGGGGTGTCCTACGAGCAGTACTTC. Protein: CAISDGQGVSYEQYF.

The rearrangement joins TRBV6-4 to TRBJ2-3; a weak D match, TRBD2 (7 bases). Trimming took off 2 bases at V and 2 bases at J, with 8 bases between the two ends. This CDR3 spans 14 amino acids. Germline V gene data show CDR1 as MRHNA and CDR2 as SNTAGT. The CDR3 sequence: CASSDGGATDTQYF. CDR3 nucleotides: TGTGCCAGCAGTGACGGGGGGGCCACAGATACGCAGTATTTT.

The gene calls are TRBV9 and TRBJ1-6; 10 bases are shared with TRBD1. Losses at the gene ends were 3 bases for V and 12 bases for J; bases not matched to a gene: 12. The CDR3 is made up of 16 amino acids. The V gene's germline CDR1 is SGDLS and CDR2 YYNGEE. CDR3 DNA sequence: TGTGCCAGCAGCGCCGGAGACAGGGGGCGCCCCGTACCCCTCCACTTT. As protein: CASSAGDRGRPVPLHF.

The V call is TRBV5-4, the J call TRBJ1-1; 8 positions agree with TRBD1. With V trimmed by 4 bases and J by 2 bases, 10 bases remained unmatched. The CDR3 sequence is 16 residues long. CDR1 SGHNT and CDR2 YYREEE come from the germline V gene (reference sequence). The CDR3, as DNA: TGTGCCAGCAGCCAGGACAGGGTGAGTCGTAACACTGAAGCTTTCTTT. The encoded protein is CASSQDRVSRNTEAFF.

The genes are TRBV5-1 and TRBJ2-7, with 8 bases identical to TRBD1. V dropped 7 bases and J dropped 1; count of bases not matched to a gene: 7. The length of the CDR3 is 14 residues. CDR1 is SGHRS and CDR2 is YFSETQ in the germline V gene. The chain's CDR3 is CASDRQGSSYEQYF. The CDR3 coding sequence is TGCGCCAGCGATAGACAGGGGAGTTCCTACGAGCAGTACTTC.

The V call is TRBV9, the J call TRBJ2-1; 7 bases fit TRBD1. V shed 0 bases, J shed 4 bases, and the junction held 4 bases outside the gene matches. CDR3 length: 15 amino acids. Germline-derived CDR1 and CDR2 are SGDLS and YYNGEE. The CDR3 nucleotides read TGTGCCAGCAGCGTAGGGCAGGGGGTTTACAATGAGCAGTTCTTC. Its translation is CASSVGQGVYNEQFF. Looking up the rest from reference TRBV9 and TRBJ2-1 gives the full variable domain: DSGVTQTPKHLITATGQRVTLRCSPRSGDLSVYWYQQSLDQGLQFLIQYYNGEERAKGNILERFSAQQFPDLHSELNLSSLELGDSALYFCASSVGQGVYNEQFFGPGTRLTVL.

The chain couples TRBV7-8 to TRBJ2-7; D is perhaps TRBD2 (6 bases). The CDR3 is 14 residues long. Germline V lookup: CDR1 SGHVS, CDR2 FQNEAQ. V lost 6 bases and J lost 5, with 17 bases in between. CDR3 sequence: CASSPSGGIHEQYF. The CDR3, as DNA: TGTGCCAGCAGTCCGTCTGGCGGGATCCACGAGCAGTACTTC.

For the CDR3, the DNA is TGCGCCAGCAGCTTGGGCATTTTGGGGACAAACTATGGCTACACCTTC. This encodes CASSLGILGTNYGYTF. The chain recombines TRBV5-1 with TRBJ1-2, with D perhaps matching TRBD1 (6 bases). V was shortened by 0 bases and J by 2 bases, with 14 bases between the two germline ends. The CDR3 runs 16 residues. CDR1 and CDR2 (germline): SGHRS, YFSETQ.

The chain combines TRBV4-2 with TRBJ1-6, with 10 bases identical to TRBD1. The CDR3 contains 19 residues. With 4 bases clipped from V and 0 bases from J, the junction kept 9 bases outside the gene matches. Germline V gene sequence: CDR1 LGHNA, CDR2 YNFKEQ. The CDR3 nucleotides read TGTGCCAGCAGCCGAGACCGGGACAGGGGCAGCTCCTATAATTCACCCCTCCACTTT. Residues: CASSRDRDRGSSYNSPLHF.

V gene TRBV7-2 combines with J gene TRBJ2-7; a possible D gene is TRBD1 (5 bases). This CDR3 has 17 residues. Trimming took off 1 base at V and 2 bases at J, with 18 bases between the two ends. Germline CDR1 SGHTA, CDR2 FQGNSA. The CDR3 region has the DNA TGTGCCAGCAGCTTAGTAGTTTCCTTGGACATTCCCTACGAGCAGTACTTC. Amino acid sequence: CASSLVVSLDIPYEQYF.

The rearrangement joins TRBV2 to TRBJ2-6, with D perhaps being TRBD1 or TRBD2 (5 bases each). The ends were cut back, 7 bases at V and 0 bases at J, with 13 bases in the middle. CDR3 length: 16 residues. Germline V lookup: CDR1 SNHLY, CDR2 FYNNEI. This CDR3 reads CASTWDGRSGANVLTF. The CDR3 nucleotides are TGTGCCAGCACCTGGGACGGCCGCTCTGGGGCCAACGTCCTGACTTTC.